A selection of T cell receptor beta chains follows, all from one sample in a study of T cell repertoires in ileal Crohn's disease. Produced via immunoSEQ multiplex PCR; TCRdb's table is partial and in-frame only. The sample yields about 16,000 clones, 92% seen once. The specimen sequenced was ileal tissue. These receptors were obtained from an adult with Crohn's disease. Each CDR3 is given with its conserved first and last residue. The D gene is left open where the match is weak. Clone size is not always given. Where it is, it says once, few, many or a class for expanded clones.

j_gene	len	d_gene	v_gene	abundance	CDR3nt	CDR3aa
TRBJ2-3	14	NA	TRBV19	NA	TGTGCCAGTAGTACTGTAGATAGCACAGATACGCAGTATTTT	CASSTVDSTDTQYF
TRBJ2-7	14	NA	TRBV10-3	NA	TGTGCCATCAGTGAGCCCCAGACGGTTTACGAGCAGTACTTC	CAISEPQTVYEQYF
TRBJ1-1	14	TRBD1	TRBV6-6	NA	TGTGCCAGCAGTTACCGGGGACAGGGCCCGGAGGCTTTCTTT	CASSYRGQGPEAFF
TRBJ1-1	14	TRBD1	TRBV2	NA	TGTGCCAGCAGTGCGACAGGGTGGGGCACTGAAGCTTTCTTT	CASSATGWGTEAFF
TRBJ2-3	16	TRBD1	TRBV27	NA	TGTGCCAGCAGTTTAGAGGGACAGGGGGCTGCAGATACGCAGTATTTT	CASSLEGQGAADTQYF
TRBJ2-5	15	NA	TRBV25-1	NA	TGTGCCAGCAGTCCCGGACTTCAGGGGGGAGAGACCCAGTACTTC	CASSPGLQGGETQYF
TRBJ2-4	16	NA	TRBV2	NA	TGTGCCAGCACCGAGGGCGGACCCCTAGCCAAAAACATTCAGTACTTC	CASTEGGPLAKNIQYF
TRBJ2-7	16	NA	TRBV19	NA	TGTGCCAGTAGTCCTAAGCGAGACAGGACTTTGAACGAGCAGTACTTC	CASSPKRDRTLNEQYF
TRBJ2-2	16	NA	TRBV25-1	NA	TGTGCCAGCAGTGAATATCTAGCACTCGCGCCCGGGGAGCTGTTTTTT	CASSEYLALAPGELFF
TRBJ2-7	15	TRBD1	TRBV5-4	NA	TGTGCCAGCAGCTTCGGACCGGGACAGGGTTACGAGCAGTACTTC	CASSFGPGQGYEQYF
TRBJ2-5	13	NA	TRBV7-2	NA	TGTGCCAGCAGCAAAGTGACAGGCGATGGCCAGTACTTC	CASSKVTGDGQYF
TRBJ2-3	13	TRBD1	TRBV28	few	TGTGCCAGCGGGACAGAGTCTACAGATACGCAGTATTTT	CASGTESTDTQYF
TRBJ1-1	14	TRBD1	TRBV5-5	NA	TGTGCCAGCAGCTTGGCGACAGGGGGGACTGAAGCTTTCTTT	CASSLATGGTEAFF
TRBJ2-7	13	NA	TRBV28	NA	TGTGCCAGCAGTTTACTAGGCAGCTACGAGCAGTACTTC	CASSLLGSYEQYF
TRBJ1-4	13	NA	TRBV6-1	NA	TGTGCCAGCGGGTTGCGGATTAATGAAAAACTGTTTTTT	CASGLRINEKLFF
TRBJ2-2	15	NA	TRBV7-2	NA	TGTGCCAGCAGCTTACGCGGGGCGAACACCGGGGAGCTGTTTTTT	CASSLRGANTGELFF
TRBJ2-5	12	TRBD1	TRBV29-1	NA	TGCAGCGTTGGACAGGGTCCGGAGACCCAGTACTTC	CSVGQGPETQYF
TRBJ1-2	14	TRBD1	TRBV5-1	NA	TGCGCCAGCAGGCCGGGACAGGGGTCTGATGGCTACACCTTC	CASRPGQGSDGYTF
TRBJ1-5	16	NA	TRBV19	NA	TGTGCCAGTAGTATAGATGCCTCCTCTGGCAATCAGCCCCAGCATTTT	CASSIDASSGNQPQHF
TRBJ2-5	16	TRBD1	TRBV29-1	NA	TGCAGCGTCAACTCCCCATGGGGACAGGGTCAGGAGACCCAGTACTTC	CSVNSPWGQGQETQYF
TRBJ2-1	13	NA	TRBV21-1	NA	TGTGCCAGCAGCAAAGAGGGGGCCGTGGGCCAGATCTTC	CASSKEGAVGQIF
TRBJ1-2	13	NA	TRBV27	NA	TGTGCCAGCAGTAGGCAGGAAGCTTATGGCTACACCTTC	CASSRQEAYGYTF
TRBJ2-7	15	TRBD1	TRBV7-2	once	TGTGCCAGCAGCTTAGCCGGGACAGCGGTGCGGGAGCAGTACTTC	CASSLAGTAVREQYF
TRBJ1-4	14	NA	TRBV9	few	TGTGCCAGCAGCGCCGGAACAGGGTTTGAAAAACTGTTTTTT	CASSAGTGFEKLFF
TRBJ2-5	14	TRBD2	TRBV11-2	few	TGTGCCAGCAGCTTAATGCTGGGGGGGGAGACCCAGTACTTC	CASSLMLGGETQYF
TRBJ2-7	15	NA	TRBV27	NA	TGTGCCAGCAGTCCGTCGACAGAAGGGCGATACGAGCAGTACTTC	CASSPSTEGRYEQYF